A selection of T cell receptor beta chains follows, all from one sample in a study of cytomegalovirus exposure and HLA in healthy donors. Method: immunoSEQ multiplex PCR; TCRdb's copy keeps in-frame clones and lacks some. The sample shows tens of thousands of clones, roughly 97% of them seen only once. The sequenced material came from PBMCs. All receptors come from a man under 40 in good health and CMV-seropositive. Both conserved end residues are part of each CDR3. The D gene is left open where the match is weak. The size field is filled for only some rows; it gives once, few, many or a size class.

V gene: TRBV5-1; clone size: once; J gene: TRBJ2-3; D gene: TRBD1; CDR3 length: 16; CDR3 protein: CASSLEGQPSTDTQYF; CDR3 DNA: TGCGCCAGCAGCCTCGAGGGACAGCCTAGCACAGATACGCAGTATTTT
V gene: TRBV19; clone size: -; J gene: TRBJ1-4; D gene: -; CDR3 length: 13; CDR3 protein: CASRREVAEKLFF; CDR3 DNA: TGTGCCAGCCGCAGGGAAGTCGCGGAAAAACTGTTTTTT
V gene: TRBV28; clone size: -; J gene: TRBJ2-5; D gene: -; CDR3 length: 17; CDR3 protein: CASRPDTQMAIRGTQYF; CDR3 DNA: TGTGCCAGCAGACCAGACACCCAGATGGCAATCAGGGGGACCCAGTACTTC
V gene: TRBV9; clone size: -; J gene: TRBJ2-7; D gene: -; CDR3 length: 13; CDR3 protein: CASSRDSGYEQYF; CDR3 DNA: TGTGCCAGCAGCCGGGACTCGGGCTACGAGCAGTACTTC
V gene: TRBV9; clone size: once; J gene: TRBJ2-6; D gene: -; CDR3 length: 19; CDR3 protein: CASSKRVGSAASGANVLTF; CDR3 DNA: TGTGCCAGCAGCAAGAGGGTCGGTTCAGCGGCCTCTGGGGCCAACGTCCTGACTTTC
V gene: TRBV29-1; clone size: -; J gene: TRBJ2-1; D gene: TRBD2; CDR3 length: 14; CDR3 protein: CSARTSVEYNEQFF; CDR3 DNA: TGCAGCGCAAGGACTAGCGTGGAGTACAATGAGCAGTTCTTC
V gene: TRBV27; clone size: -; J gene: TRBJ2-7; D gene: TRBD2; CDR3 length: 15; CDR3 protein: CASTPLAGVTSEQYF; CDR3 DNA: TGTGCCAGCACCCCACTAGCGGGAGTAACGAGTGAGCAGTACTTC
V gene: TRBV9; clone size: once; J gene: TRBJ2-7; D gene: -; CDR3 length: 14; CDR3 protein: CASSAHWGGGEQYF; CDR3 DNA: TGTGCCAGCAGCGCTCACTGGGGAGGGGGGGAGCAGTACTTC
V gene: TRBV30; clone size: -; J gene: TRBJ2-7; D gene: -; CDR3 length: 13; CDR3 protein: CAWNGLGASEQYF; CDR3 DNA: TGTGCCTGGAATGGTTTGGGAGCCTCCGAGCAGTACTTC
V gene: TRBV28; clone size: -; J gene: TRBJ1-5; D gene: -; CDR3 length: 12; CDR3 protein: CASSFGPQPQHF; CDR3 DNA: TGTGCCAGCAGTTTCGGTCCCCAGCCCCAGCATTTT
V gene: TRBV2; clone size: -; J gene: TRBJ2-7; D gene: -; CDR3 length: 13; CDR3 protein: CASKDSDLYEQYF; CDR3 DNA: TGTGCCAGCAAGGACAGCGATCTCTACGAGCAGTACTTC
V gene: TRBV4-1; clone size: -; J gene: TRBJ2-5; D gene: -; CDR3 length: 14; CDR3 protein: CASSQLPLQETQYF; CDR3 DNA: TGCGCCAGCAGCCAACTACCTCTCCAAGAGACCCAGTACTTC
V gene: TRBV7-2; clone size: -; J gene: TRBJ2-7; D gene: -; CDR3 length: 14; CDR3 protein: CASSLGPQGGEQYF; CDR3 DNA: TGTGCCAGCAGCTTAGGTCCGCAGGGGGGCGAGCAGTACTTC
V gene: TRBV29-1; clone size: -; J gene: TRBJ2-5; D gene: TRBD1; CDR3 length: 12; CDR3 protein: CSVTGGQETQYF; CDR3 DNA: TGCAGCGTTACAGGGGGCCAAGAGACCCAGTACTTC
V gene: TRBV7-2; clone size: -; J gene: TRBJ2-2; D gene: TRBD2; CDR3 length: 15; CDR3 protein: CASSPGLATLRGLFF; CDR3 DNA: TGTGCCAGCAGCCCGGGACTAGCGACCCTCCGGGGGCTGTTTTTT
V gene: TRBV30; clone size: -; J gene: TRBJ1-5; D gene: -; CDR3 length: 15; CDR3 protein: CALTLRSSVNQPQHF; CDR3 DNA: TGTGCCCTTACTCTGAGATCCTCCGTCAATCAGCCCCAGCATTTT
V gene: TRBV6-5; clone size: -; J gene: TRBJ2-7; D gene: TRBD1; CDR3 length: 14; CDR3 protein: CASSTRTGAYEQYF; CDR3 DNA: TGTGCCAGCAGTACACGGACAGGCGCCTACGAGCAGTACTTC
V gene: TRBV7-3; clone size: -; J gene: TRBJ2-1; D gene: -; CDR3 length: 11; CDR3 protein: CASRGDNEQFF; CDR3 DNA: TGTGCCAGCAGAGGAGACAATGAGCAGTTCTTC
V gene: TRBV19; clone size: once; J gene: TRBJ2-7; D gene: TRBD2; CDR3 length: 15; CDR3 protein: CASSPLSGSDYEQYF; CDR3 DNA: TGTGCCAGTAGTCCCCTAAGCGGGAGCGACTACGAGCAGTACTTC
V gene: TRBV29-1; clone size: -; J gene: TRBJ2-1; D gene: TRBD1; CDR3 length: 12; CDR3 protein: CSVLASTGEQFF; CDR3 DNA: TGCAGCGTCCTCGCCTCGACAGGGGAGCAGTTCTTC
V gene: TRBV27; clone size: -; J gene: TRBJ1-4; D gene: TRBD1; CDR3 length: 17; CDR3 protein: CASSMGQGAWTNEKLFF; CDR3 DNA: TGTGCCAGCAGTATGGGACAGGGGGCTTGGACTAATGAAAAACTGTTTTTT
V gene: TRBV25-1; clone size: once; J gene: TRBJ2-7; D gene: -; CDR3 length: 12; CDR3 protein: CASSAKSYEQYF; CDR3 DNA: TGTGCCAGCAGTGCGAAGAGCTACGAGCAGTACTTC
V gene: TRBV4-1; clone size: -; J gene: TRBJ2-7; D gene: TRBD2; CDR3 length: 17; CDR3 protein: CASSQTLLAASSYEQYF; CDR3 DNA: TGCGCCAGCAGCCAAACACTTCTAGCGGCTAGCTCCTACGAGCAGTACTTC
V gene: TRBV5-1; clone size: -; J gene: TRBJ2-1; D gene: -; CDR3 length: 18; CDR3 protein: CASSSTRVGSLSYNEQFF; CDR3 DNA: TGCGCCAGCAGCTCCACCCGCGTCGGGAGCCTCTCCTACAATGAGCAGTTCTTC
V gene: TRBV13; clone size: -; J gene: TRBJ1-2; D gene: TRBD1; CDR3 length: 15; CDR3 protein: CASSSYPPGQSAHTF; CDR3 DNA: TGTGCCAGCAGCTCCTACCCACCGGGACAGTCAGCGCACACCTTC
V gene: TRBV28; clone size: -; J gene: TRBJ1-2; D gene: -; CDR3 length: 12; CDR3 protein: CASNQGSYGYTF; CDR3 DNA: TGTGCCAGCAACCAGGGGAGCTATGGCTACACCTTC
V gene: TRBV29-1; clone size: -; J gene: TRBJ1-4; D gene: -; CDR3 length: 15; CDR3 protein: CSVEGAGQGNEKLFF; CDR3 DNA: TGCAGCGTTGAAGGCGCGGGGCAGGGTAATGAAAAACTGTTTTTT
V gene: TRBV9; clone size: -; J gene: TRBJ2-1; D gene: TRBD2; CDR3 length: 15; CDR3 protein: CASSVLAGVIDEQFF; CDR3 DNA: TGTGCCAGCAGCGTACTCGCGGGAGTGATCGATGAGCAGTTCTTC
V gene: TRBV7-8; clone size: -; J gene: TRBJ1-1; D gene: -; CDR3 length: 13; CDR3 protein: CASSRQENTEAFF; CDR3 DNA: TGTGCCAGCAGCCGACAGGAGAACACTGAAGCTTTCTTT
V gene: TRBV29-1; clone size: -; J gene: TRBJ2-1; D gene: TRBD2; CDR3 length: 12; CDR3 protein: CSVGLAWNEQFF; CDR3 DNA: TGCAGCGTTGGACTAGCATGGAATGAGCAGTTCTTC
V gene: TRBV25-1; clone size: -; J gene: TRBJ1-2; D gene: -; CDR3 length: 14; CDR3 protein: CASSMPLTEAGYTF; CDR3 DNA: TGTGCCAGCAGTATGCCGTTGACAGAAGCGGGCTACACCTTC
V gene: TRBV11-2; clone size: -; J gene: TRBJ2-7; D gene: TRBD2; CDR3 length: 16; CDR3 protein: CASSLDVAGLTYEQYF; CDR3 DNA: TGTGCCAGCAGCTTAGACGTAGCGGGCTTGACCTACGAGCAGTACTTC
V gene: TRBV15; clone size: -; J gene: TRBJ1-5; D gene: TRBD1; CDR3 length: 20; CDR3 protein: CATSLGFLGTGDPINQPQHF; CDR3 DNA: TGTGCCACCAGCCTTGGGTTCCTCGGGACAGGGGACCCGATTAATCAGCCCCAGCATTTT
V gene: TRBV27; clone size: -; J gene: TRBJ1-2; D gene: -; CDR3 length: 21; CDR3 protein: CASSLGAPPRVPNDIFYGYTF; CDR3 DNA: TGTGCCAGCAGTTTAGGGGCCCCTCCCAGGGTCCCTAACGATATATTCTATGGCTACACCTTC
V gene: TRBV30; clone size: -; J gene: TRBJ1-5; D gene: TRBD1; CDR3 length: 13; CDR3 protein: CAWGTGSNQPQHF; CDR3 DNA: TGTGCCTGGGGGACAGGTAGCAATCAGCCCCAGCATTTT
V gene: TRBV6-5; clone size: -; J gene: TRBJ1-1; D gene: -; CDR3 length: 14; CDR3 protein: CASSKAGGGAEAFF; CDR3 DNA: TGTGCCAGCAGCAAAGCAGGTGGGGGGGCTGAAGCTTTCTTT
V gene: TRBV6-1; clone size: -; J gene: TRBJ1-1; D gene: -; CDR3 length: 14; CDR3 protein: CASSETQGRTEAFF; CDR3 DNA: TGTGCCAGCAGTGAAACACAGGGAAGGACTGAAGCTTTCTTT
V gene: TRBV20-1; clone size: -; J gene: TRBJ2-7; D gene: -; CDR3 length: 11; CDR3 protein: CSASVVYEQYF; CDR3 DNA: TGCAGTGCTAGTGTTGTATACGAGCAGTACTTC
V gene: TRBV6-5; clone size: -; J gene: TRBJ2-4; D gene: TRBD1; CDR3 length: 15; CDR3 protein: CASSYGRGRSDIQYF; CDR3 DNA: TGTGCCAGCAGTTATGGCAGGGGGCGGTCGGACATTCAGTACTTC
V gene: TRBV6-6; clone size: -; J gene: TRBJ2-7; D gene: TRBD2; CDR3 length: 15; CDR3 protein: CASSAGSGRSYEQYF; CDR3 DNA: TGTGCCAGCAGCGCCGGGAGCGGGAGATCGTACGAGCAGTACTTC
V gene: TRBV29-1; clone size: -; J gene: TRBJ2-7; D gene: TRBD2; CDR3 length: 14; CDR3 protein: CSVRGSGEGSEQYF; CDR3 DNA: TGCAGCGTAAGAGGGTCTGGGGAGGGGAGCGAGCAGTACTTC
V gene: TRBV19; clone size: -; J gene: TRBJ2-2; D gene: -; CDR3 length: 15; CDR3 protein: CASSIGGLGTGELFF; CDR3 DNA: TGTGCCAGTAGTATTGGAGGGTTGGGCACCGGGGAGCTGTTTTTT
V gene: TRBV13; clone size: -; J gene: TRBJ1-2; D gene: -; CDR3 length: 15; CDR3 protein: CASSSRGGGSYGYTF; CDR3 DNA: TGTGCCAGCAGCTCCCGGGGAGGGGGAAGCTATGGCTACACCTTC
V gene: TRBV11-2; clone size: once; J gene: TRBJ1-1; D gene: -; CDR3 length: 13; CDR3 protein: CASSWGQNTEAFF; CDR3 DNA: TGTGCCAGCAGCTGGGGACAGAACACTGAAGCTTTCTTT
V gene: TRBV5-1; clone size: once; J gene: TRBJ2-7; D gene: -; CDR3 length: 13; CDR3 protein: CASSLESGYEQYF; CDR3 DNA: TGCGCCAGCAGCTTGGAGTCCGGGTACGAGCAGTACTTC
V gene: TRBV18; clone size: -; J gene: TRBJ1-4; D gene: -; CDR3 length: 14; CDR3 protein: CASSRRAVNEKLFF; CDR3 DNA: TGTGCCAGCTCACGGCGGGCTGTTAATGAAAAACTGTTTTTT
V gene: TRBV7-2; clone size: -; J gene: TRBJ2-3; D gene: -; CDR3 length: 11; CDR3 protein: CASSLSLLQYF; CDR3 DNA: TGTGCCAGCAGCTTATCCCTACTGCAGTATTTT
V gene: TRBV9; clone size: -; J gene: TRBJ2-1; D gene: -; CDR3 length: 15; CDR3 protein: CASSVGPQRHNEQFF; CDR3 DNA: TGTGCCAGCAGCGTAGGCCCTCAGCGCCACAATGAGCAGTTCTTC